This T cell receptor (beta chain) was retrieved from a study of blood T cell repertoires in COVID-19. Overall study context: Sample material is recorded as cDNA or gDNA derived from T cells, B-cell-depleted T cells, or PBMCs.

The protocol was immunoSEQ multiplex PCR, while the TCRdb copy is restricted to in-frame clones and leaves out a portion. Of approximately 380,000 clones in the sample, about 88% were seen once. Sample: PBMCs or T cells enriched from blood (not recorded which). The sequence was collected from a woman aged 18-30 years who had recovered from COVID-19.

The CDR3 protein is CASNTGAVGTEAFF. In DNA, the CDR3 is TGTGCCAGCAATACAGGGGCTGTTGGCACTGAAGCTTTCTTT. V is TRBV6-5 and J is TRBJ1-1; 7 nucleotides align to TRBD1. The CDR3 is 14 amino acids. The V gene's germline CDR1 is MNHEY and CDR2 SVGAGI. J lost 4 bases, V lost 7 bases, and 9 bases had no gene match.